These 6 T cell receptor beta chains were sequenced from one sample in a study of OX40 agonist ivuxolimab in advanced cancers. Here immunoSEQ multiplex PCR was the method, and the copy in TCRdb shows in-frame clones only, minus some. This sample has 90,000 to 120,000 clones; approximately 90% occur once, and the top ten carry roughly 1.1%. The starting material was CD4+ or CD8+ T cells sorted from blood, obtained in a trial of the OX40 agonist ivuxolimab. The receptors here all came from an adult with an advanced solid tumor such as melanoma, head and neck, liver or kidney cancer.

The J gene is TRBJ2-1, the V gene TRBV6-5, with TRBD2 matching over 7 bases. The trim removed 3 bases at V and 6 bases at J, leaving 8 bases unmatched. The CDR3 loop spans 15 amino acids. CDR1 is MNHEY, CDR2 SVGAGI, per germline. The CDR3 reads CASSYGGRASNEQFF. The CDR3 DNA sequence: TGTGCCAGCAGTTATGGAGGGAGGGCCAGCAATGAGCAGTTCTTC.

The rearrangement uses TRBV6-5 and TRBJ2-3, with TRBD2 matching over 8 bases. CDR3 length equals 15 residues. The ends lost 0 bases at V and 3 bases at J; junction bases unmatched: 2. CDR1 is MNHEY and CDR2 is SVGAGI in the germline V gene. The CDR3: CASSYSGTSTDTQYF. In DNA form, the CDR3 reads TGTGCCAGCAGTTACTCAGGGACTAGTACAGATACGCAGTATTTT.

The rearrangement links TRBV5-1 to TRBJ2-3; D ambiguous. From germline, CDR1 is SGHRS and CDR2 YFSETQ. Trimming took 0 bases from V and 4 from J, leaving 0 bases between them. This CDR3 has 11 residues. DNA of the CDR3: TGCGCCAGCAGCTTGGCAGATACGCAGTATTTT. This sequence encodes CASSLADTQYF.

The rearrangement joins TRBV10-3 to TRBJ2-1, with 9 bases that match TRBD1. This CDR3 contains 15 residues. CDR1 ENHRY and CDR2 SYGVKD come from the germline V gene. V shed 4 bases, J shed 7 bases, and the junction held 8 bases outside the gene matches. This CDR3 reads CAISAGDRVRNEQFF. CDR3 nucleotides: TGTGCCATCAGTGCGGGGGACAGGGTGAGAAATGAGCAGTTCTTC.

This clone was counted a single time. The CDR3 sequence: CASSPPGATNEKLFF. In DNA form, the CDR3 reads TGTGCCAGCTCACCTCCAGGTGCAACTAATGAAAAACTGTTTTTT. This chain links TRBV18 with TRBJ1-4; D gene unclear. CDR1 is KGHSH, CDR2 LQKENI, per germline. V gave up 3 bases and J gave up 0 bases, with 8 bases separating them. This CDR3 is 15 amino acids long.

The rearrangement links TRBV5-1 to TRBJ2-3; TRBD1 might be the D (6 bases). This CDR3 contains 15 residues. The germline CDR1 and CDR2 sequences are SGHRS and YFSETQ. V was cut by 4 bases and J by 6 bases, with 18 bases left in between. The CDR3 DNA reads as TGCGCCAGCAGCGGGGACAAGGGAGTATTTGATACGCAGTATTTT. Its translation is CASSGDKGVFDTQYF. Variable domain in full (rest from reference TRBV5-1 and TRBJ2-3): KAGVTQTPRYLIKTRGQQVTLSCSPISGHRSVSWYQQTPGQGLQFLFEYFSETQRNKGNFPGRFSGRQFSNSRSEMNVSTLELGDSALYLCASSGDKGVFDTQYFGPGTRLTVL.